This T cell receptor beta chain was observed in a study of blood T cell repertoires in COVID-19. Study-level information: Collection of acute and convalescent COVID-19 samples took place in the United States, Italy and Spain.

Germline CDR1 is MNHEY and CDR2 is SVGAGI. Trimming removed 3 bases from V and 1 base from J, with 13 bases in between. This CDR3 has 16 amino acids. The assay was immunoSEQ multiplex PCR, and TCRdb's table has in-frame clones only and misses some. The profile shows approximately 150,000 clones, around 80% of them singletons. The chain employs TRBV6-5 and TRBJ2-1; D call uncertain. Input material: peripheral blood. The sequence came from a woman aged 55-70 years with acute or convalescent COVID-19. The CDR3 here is CASSYFRGPSYNEQFF. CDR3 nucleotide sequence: TGTGCCAGCAGTTATTTTCGCGGTCCGTCCTACAATGAGCAGTTCTTC.